This passage covers 27 T cell receptor beta chains from one sample sequenced in a study of blood T cell repertoires in COVID-19. Sequenced by immunoSEQ multiplex PCR; TCRdb stores in-frame clones only, minus some. This table holds about 160,000 clones, 89% found once. The sequenced sample consisted of peripheral blood. All receptors come from a man in his fifties or sixties with acute or convalescent COVID-19.

V and J are TRBV4-1 and TRBJ1-5; TRBD1 agrees at 10 bases. V lost 4 bases and J lost 5; bases outside the gene matches: 5. The CDR3 extends over 15 amino acids. Germline V CDR1 and CDR2: MGHRA, YSYEKL. CDR3 sequence: CASSRTGGSDQPQHF. The CDR3 nucleotides read TGCGCCAGCAGCCGGACAGGGGGATCGGATCAGCCCCAGCATTTT.

This chain uses TRBV4-3 with TRBJ2-1; TRBD2 matches at 8 bases. V lost 1 base and J lost 7; bases outside the gene matches: 3. Germline loops: CDR1 LGHNA, CDR2 YSLEER. This CDR3 region has 14 residues. The CDR3 DNA is TGCGCCAGCAGCCAAGCGGGGGGGTTGAATGAGCAGTTCTTC. Protein: CASSQAGGLNEQFF.

J is TRBJ2-1 and V is TRBV11-2, with D possibly TRBD2 on 6 matching bases. Trimming shortened V by 5 bases and J by 2 bases, and 16 bases separated the two germline ends. The germline V gene encodes CDR1 SGHAT and CDR2 FQNNGV. The CDR3 has 16 residues. The CDR3 loop is CASSRGPGGAYNEQFF. In DNA form, the CDR3 reads TGTGCCAGCAGCCGGGGCCCAGGAGGGGCCTACAATGAGCAGTTCTTC.

This clone was seen only once. The chain is built from TRBV4-1 and TRBJ2-7; 9 bases line up with TRBD2. Looked up from germline, CDR1 is MGHRA and CDR2 is YSYEKL. This CDR3 spans 15 amino acids. Losses at the gene ends were 4 bases for V and 0 bases for J; bases not matched to a gene: 4. In nucleotides, the CDR3 is TGCGCCAGCAGCCGGGGACTAGCATCCTCCTACGAGCAGTACTTC. Encoded protein: CASSRGLASSYEQYF.

V gene TRBV30 combines with J gene TRBJ2-5, with D possibly matching TRBD2 (6 bases). Germline V lookup: CDR1 GTSNPN, CDR2 SVGIG (reference sequence). The CDR3 is 12 residues long. The V gene lost 3 bases and the J gene lost 5 bases, with 10 bases spanning the gap. CDR3 coding DNA: TGTGCCTGGAGGGTACGGGGGGAGACCCAGTACTTC. This translates into CAWRVRGETQYF.

This clone has a handful of counts. The chain recombines TRBV5-1 with TRBJ1-4; D gene ambiguous. Germline loops: CDR1 SGHRS, CDR2 YFSETQ. CDR3 length equals 14 residues. V was clipped by 0 bases and J by 3 bases, with 6 bases between them. This chain's CDR3 is CASSLEGANEKLFF. The CDR3 DNA is TGCGCCAGCAGCTTGGAAGGAGCTAATGAAAAACTGTTTTTT.

This CDR3 reads CASSLPYPGGGYTF. The CDR3 DNA reads as TGTGCCAGCAGCCTCCCTTACCCAGGGGGTGGCTACACCTTC. The chain carries TRBV5-6 and TRBJ1-2; 7 bases align to TRBD1. CDR1 and CDR2 from the germline V gene are SGHDT and YYEEEE. The CDR3 loop spans 14 amino acids. V was pared by 4 bases and J by 7 bases, with 10 bases of the junction left unmatched. The complete variable domain, with remaining parts taken from reference TRBV5-6 and TRBJ1-2, reads DAGVTQSPTHLIKTRGQQVTLRCSPKSGHDTVSWYQQALGQGPQFIFQYYEEEERQRGNFPDRFSGHQFPNYSSELNVNALLLGDSALYLCASSLPYPGGGYTFGSGTRLTVV.

The rearrangement joins TRBV2 to TRBJ1-1, with D possibly matching TRBD1 (6 bases). There are 14 residues in the CDR3. The germline V gene encodes CDR1 SNHLY and CDR2 FYNNEI. Trimming pared 10 bases from V and 1 base from J, leaving 16 bases between. CDR3 in amino acids: CANPQGGTNTEAFF. DNA for the CDR3: TGTGCCAACCCACAGGGAGGGACGAACACTGAAGCTTTCTTT.

The CDR3 DNA reads TGTGCCAGCAGTTTCCACGGAGGGATGGGCACTGAAGCTTTCTTT. It specifies CASSFHGGMGTEAFF. This chain links TRBV2 with TRBJ1-1; unclear D gene. This CDR3 comprises 15 residues. V lost 5 bases and J 4 bases, leaving 17 bases between the germline ends. Germline assignment: CDR1 SNHLY and CDR2 FYNNEI.

The CDR3 loop reads CASSGTGGNTEAFF. DNA for the CDR3: TGTGCCAGCAGTGGGACAGGAGGGAACACTGAAGCTTTCTTT. V gene TRBV2 combines with J gene TRBJ1-1; 7 bases align to TRBD1. The ends lost 4 bases at V and 1 base at J; junction bases unmatched: 3. CDR1 is SNHLY, CDR2 FYNNEI, per germline. CDR3 length: 14 amino acids. Full variable domain (remainder filled in from reference TRBV2 and TRBJ1-1): EPEVTQTPSHQVTQMGQEVILRCVPISNHLYFYWYRQILGQKVEFLVSFYNNEISEKSEIFDDQFSVERPDGSNFTLKIRSTKLEDSAMYFCASSGTGGNTEAFFGQGTRLTVV.

The chain uses TRBV15 and TRBJ1-1; D call uncertain. Trimming left V 2 bases short and J 0 bases short, with 7 bases between. Per germline, CDR1 LNHNV and CDR2 YYDKDF (reference sequence). The CDR3 runs to 14 residues. DNA for the CDR3: TGTGCCACCAGCAGAACAGCAATGAACACTGAAGCTTTCTTT. Its protein product is CATSRTAMNTEAFF.

The CDR3 protein is CASSLGGVREAFF. CDR3 nucleotides: TGTGCCAGCAGCCTGGGAGGGGTGCGCGAAGCTTTCTTT. This chain links TRBV6-6 with TRBJ1-1; D possibly corresponds to TRBD1 (5 bases). Germline-derived CDR1 and CDR2 are MNHNY and SVGAGI (reference sequence). The CDR3 length is 13 residues. Trimming left V 6 bases short and J 8 bases short, with 16 bases between.

The CDR3 loop is CASSESGSVGNQPQHF. CDR3 nucleotides: TGTGCCAGCAGTGAATCAGGCTCCGTAGGCAATCAGCCCCAGCATTTT. The chain combines TRBV6-1 with TRBJ1-5; no reliable D call. CDR1 and CDR2 (germline): MNHNS, SASEGT. CDR3 length: 16 amino acids. The V and J ends lost 2 bases and 2 bases respectively, with 13 bases between them.

The rearrangement uses TRBV6-2 or TRBV6-3 and TRBJ1-1; no clear D. Germline-derived CDR1 and CDR2 are MNHEY and SVGEGT. The V and J ends lost 2 bases and 6 bases respectively, with 10 bases between them. This CDR3 has 13 amino acids. As DNA, the CDR3 is TGTGCCAGCAGTTACGAGTTATCTGCTGAAGCTTTCTTT. Translated: CASSYELSAEAFF.

V and J are TRBV9 and TRBJ2-7; TRBD1 agrees at 7 bases. The V gene's germline CDR1 is SGDLS and CDR2 YYNGEE. Trimming removed 0 bases from V and 0 bases from J; junction bases left unmatched: 3. The CDR3 extends over 15 amino acids. The CDR3 DNA is TGTGCCAGCAGCGTAGAGGGGGCGAGCTCCTACGAGCAGTACTTC. It is translated as CASSVEGASSYEQYF.

The chain has TRBV18 and TRBJ1-3, with D hard to call. Germline CDR1 and CDR2: KGHSH and LQKENI. V was shortened by 3 bases and J by 5 bases, with 23 bases between the two germline ends. This CDR3 contains 18 residues. The CDR3 coding sequence is TGTGCCAGCTCACCGAGCGGATCGGGTCGGGCTCAAAGAAACACCATATATTTT. It is translated as CASSPSGSGRAQRNTIYF.

This clone was found once. The chain recombines TRBV5-6 with TRBJ1-5; D is unresolved. Germline CDR1 SGHDT, CDR2 YYEEEE. The CDR3 is made up of 16 amino acids. Trimming shortened V by 0 bases and J by 1 base, and 11 bases separated the two germline ends. CDR3 region: CASSLGGLASNQPQHF. The CDR3 bases are TGTGCCAGCAGCTTGGGTGGGCTTGCGAGCAATCAGCCCCAGCATTTT.

J is TRBJ1-1 and V is TRBV7-2, with D hard to call. The CDR3 runs to 12 residues. V lost 2 bases and J lost 6, with 7 bases in between. CDR1 is SGHTA, CDR2 FQGNSA, per germline. CDR3 sequence reads: CASSLFSAEAFF. The CDR3 DNA sequence: TGTGCCAGCAGCTTATTTTCGGCTGAAGCTTTCTTT. Supplemented by reference TRBV7-2 and TRBJ1-1, the full variable domain reads GAGVSQSPSNKVTEKGKDVELRCDPISGHTALYWYRQSLGQGLEFLIYFQGNSAPDKSGLPSDRFSAERTGGSVSTLTIQRTQQEDSAVYLCASSLFSAEAFFGQGTRLTVV.

The genes are TRBV6-5 and TRBJ1-5; D possibly corresponds to TRBD1 (6 bases). V lost 7 bases and J lost 3, with 10 bases in between. CDR1 is MNHEY and CDR2 is SVGAGI in the germline V gene. CDR3 length: 13 residues. The CDR3 spells CASKGEFNQPQHF. CDR3 coding DNA: TGTGCCAGCAAGGGGGAATTCAATCAGCCCCAGCATTTT.

The chain is built from TRBV6-5 and TRBJ1-1; D perhaps matches TRBD1 (6 bases). Trimming left V 2 bases short and J 0 bases short, with 10 bases between. CDR1 is MNHEY and CDR2 is SVGAGI in the germline V gene. The CDR3 contains 15 residues. The CDR3 loop is CASSYTDRVNTEAFF. The CDR3 DNA reads TGTGCCAGCAGTTACACGGACAGAGTGAACACTGAAGCTTTCTTT.

In this sample, this clone turned up a few times. The J gene is TRBJ1-1, the V gene TRBV6-1; D is undetermined. This CDR3 is built from 15 residues. The germline V gene has CDR1 MNHNS and CDR2 SASEGT. The V gene lost 2 bases and the J gene lost 4 bases, with 14 bases spanning the gap. CDR3 in amino acids: CASSETMNRGTEAFF. The CDR3 DNA reads TGTGCCAGCAGTGAAACTATGAACCGAGGCACTGAAGCTTTCTTT.

The chain couples TRBV4-1 to TRBJ2-3; TRBD2 matches at 12 bases. This CDR3 contains 17 residues. After removal of 1 base from V and 2 bases from J, the junction contained 4 bases not matched to a gene. CDR1 and CDR2 (germline): MGHRA, YSYEKL. CDR3 bases: TGCGCCAGCAGCCAAGCTAGCGGGGGGGCATCCACAGATACGCAGTATTTT. Its protein is CASSQASGGASTDTQYF.

The V and J genes are TRBV7-9 and TRBJ1-2; 7 positions match TRBD1. The germline CDR1 and CDR2 sequences are SEHNR and FQNEAQ (reference sequence). This CDR3 contains 17 residues. Trimming removed 5 bases from V and 0 bases from J; junction bases left unmatched: 12. The CDR3 DNA reads as TGTGCCAGCAGCCCCGGGACAGAAGAATTAACTAACTATGGCTACACCTTC. Its protein product is CASSPGTEELTNYGYTF. The entire variable domain, with the rest obtained from reference TRBV7-9 and TRBJ1-2, is as follows: DTGVSQNPRHKITKRGQNVTFRCDPISEHNRLYWYRQTLGQGPEFLTYFQNEAQLEKSRLLSDRFSAERPKGSFSTLEIQRTEQGDSAMYLCASSPGTEELTNYGYTFGSGTRLTVV.

The J gene is TRBJ2-1, the V gene TRBV11-2, with 8 bases fitting TRBD2. The V segment lost 4 bases and the J segment 8 bases; nucleotides outside the gene matches: 13. The CDR3 contains 16 residues. Germline V gene sequence: CDR1 SGHAT, CDR2 FQNNGV. The CDR3 DNA sequence: TGTGCCAGCAGCTCCCTCCAGCGGGGGATCATCGATGAGCAGTTCTTC. Residues: CASSSLQRGIIDEQFF.

The rearrangement joins TRBV5-1 to TRBJ2-2, with 8 nucleotides matching TRBD1. This CDR3 contains 15 residues. Germline CDR1 is SGHRS and CDR2 is YFSETQ. V shed 4 bases and J 4 bases; nucleotides not matched to a gene: 6. CDR3 nucleotide sequence: TGCGCCAGCAGCCTGGACAGGGTTGGCACCGGGGAGCTGTTTTTT. Translating gives CASSLDRVGTGELFF.

The chain links TRBV5-1 to TRBJ2-3; the match to TRBD2 covers 9 bases. The CDR3 totals 19 residues. The V segment lost 4 bases and the J segment 2 bases; nucleotides outside the gene matches: 17. The germline V gene encodes CDR1 SGHRS and CDR2 YFSETQ. CDR3 sequence: CASSAPGQGLAGITDTQYF. In nucleotides, the CDR3 is TGCGCCAGCAGCGCCCCTGGCCAGGGGCTAGCGGGGATCACAGATACGCAGTATTTT.

The chain is built from TRBV7-2 and TRBJ2-7; 7 bases are shared with TRBD1. The V and J ends lost 1 base and 6 bases, in that order; junction bases with no gene match: 9. CDR3 length: 15 amino acids. Germline V gives CDR1 SGHTA, CDR2 FQGNSA. The CDR3, as DNA: TGTGCCAGCAGCTTAGAGATAGCGACAGGGCGCGAGCAGTACTTC. This encodes CASSLEIATGREQYF.